The T cell receptor beta chain described here comes from a study of CD8 T cells in ankylosing spondylitis. This clonotype was found a few times. Antigen: not known. TCRdb re-derived calls from the 5' RACE reads in MiXCR, one entry per CDR3 protein. The table lists 250,000 to 300,000 distinct CDR3 sequences, 15% to 25% of them singletons, with 7.5% to 9.5% in the top ten. Germline V gene data show CDR1 as SGHVS and CDR2 as FNYEAQ. The CDR3 spans 15 residues. V gave up 4 bases and J gave up 0 bases; unmatched junction bases: 2. Study findings and constraints: Disease-linked clones were reportedly significantly enriched in matched ankylosing spondylitis synovial fluid. Peripheral blood held disease-linked clones only at relatively low frequency, and these were CD8+.

J is TRBJ2-2 and V is TRBV7-6, with 7 bases matching TRBD2. The TCR sequence derives from a male donor with ankylosing spondylitis or in good health (not recorded which). The sequencing input was blood, either unsorted or a sorted T cell fraction (not recorded which). In nucleotides, the CDR3 is TGTGCCAGCAGCTCCAGCGGGACGAACACCGGGGAGCTGTTTTTT. Amino acid sequence: CASSSSGTNTGELFF.